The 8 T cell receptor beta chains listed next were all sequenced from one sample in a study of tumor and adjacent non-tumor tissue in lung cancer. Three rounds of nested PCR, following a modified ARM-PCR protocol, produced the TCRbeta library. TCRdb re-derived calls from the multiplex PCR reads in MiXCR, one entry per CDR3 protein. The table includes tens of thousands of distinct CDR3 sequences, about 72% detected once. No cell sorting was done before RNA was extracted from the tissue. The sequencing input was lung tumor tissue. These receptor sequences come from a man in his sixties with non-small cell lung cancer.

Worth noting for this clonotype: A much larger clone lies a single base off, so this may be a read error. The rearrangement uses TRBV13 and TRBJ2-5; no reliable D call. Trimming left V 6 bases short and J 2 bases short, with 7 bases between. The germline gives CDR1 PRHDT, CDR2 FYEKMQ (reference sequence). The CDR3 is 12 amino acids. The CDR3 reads CASSGSQETQYF. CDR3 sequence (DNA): TGTGCCAGCAGTGGAAGTCAAGAGACCCAGTACTTC.

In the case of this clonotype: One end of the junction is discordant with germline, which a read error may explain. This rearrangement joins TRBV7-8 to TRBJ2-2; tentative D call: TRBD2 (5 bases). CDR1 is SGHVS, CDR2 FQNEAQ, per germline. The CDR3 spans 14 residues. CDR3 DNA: TGTGCCAGCAGCTCTGACTTGAACACCGGGGATCTGTTTTTT. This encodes CASSSDLNTGDLFF.

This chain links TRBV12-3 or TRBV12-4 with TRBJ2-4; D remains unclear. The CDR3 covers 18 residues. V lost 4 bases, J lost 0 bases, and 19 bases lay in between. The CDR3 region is CASSSGPATPIAKNIQYF. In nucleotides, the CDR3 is TGTGCCAGCAGTTCCGGACCAGCAACACCTATAGCCAAAAACATTCAGTACTTC.

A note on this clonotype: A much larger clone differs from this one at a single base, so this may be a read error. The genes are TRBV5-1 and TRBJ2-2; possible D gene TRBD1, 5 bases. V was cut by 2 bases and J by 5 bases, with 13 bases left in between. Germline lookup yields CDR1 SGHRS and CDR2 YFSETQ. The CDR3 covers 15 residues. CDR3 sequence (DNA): TGCGCCAGCAGCTTCGAACCCCAGGGTACCGGGGAGCTGTTTTTT. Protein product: CASSFEPQGTGELFF.

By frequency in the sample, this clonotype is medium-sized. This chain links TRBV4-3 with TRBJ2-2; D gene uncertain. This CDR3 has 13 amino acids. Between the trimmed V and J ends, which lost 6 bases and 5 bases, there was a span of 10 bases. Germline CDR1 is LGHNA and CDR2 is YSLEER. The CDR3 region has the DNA TGCGCCAGCAGTGGCTACATTACCGGGGAGCTGTTTTTT. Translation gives CASSGYITGELFF.

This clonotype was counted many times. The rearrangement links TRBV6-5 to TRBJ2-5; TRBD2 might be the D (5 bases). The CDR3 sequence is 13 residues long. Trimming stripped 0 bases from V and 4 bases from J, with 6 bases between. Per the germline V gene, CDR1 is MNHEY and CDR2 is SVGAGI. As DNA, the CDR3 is TGTGCCAGCAGTTACTCTGAGGGAGAGACCCAGTACTTC. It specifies CASSYSEGETQYF.

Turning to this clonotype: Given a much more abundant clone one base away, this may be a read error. This CDR3 is CVSNRGSGDTQYF. DNA of the CDR3: TGTGTCAGCAACAGGGGATCGGGAGATACGCAGTATTTT. V and J are TRBV6-6 and TRBJ2-3; 7 nucleotides line up with TRBD1. The CDR3 sequence is 13 residues long. Germline V gene lookup returns CDR1 MNHNY and CDR2 SVGAGI (reference sequence).

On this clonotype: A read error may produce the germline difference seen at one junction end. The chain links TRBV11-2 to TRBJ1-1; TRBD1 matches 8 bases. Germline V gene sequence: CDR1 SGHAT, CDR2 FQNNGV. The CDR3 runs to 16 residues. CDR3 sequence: CARSLPKTGEDTEAFF. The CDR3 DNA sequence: TGTGCCAGAAGCTTACCAAAGACAGGGGAAGATACTGAAGCTTTCTTT.